This T cell receptor (beta chain) was identified during a study of HIV-infected patients and healthy controls. Study-wide points: Healthy controls carried many MAIT alpha-chain CDR3s, while HIV+ repertoires had few. Size-matching overweighted rare events from HIV-infected data when comparing patients with controls.

On this clonotype itself: Its specificity is not known.

Reverse transcription used around 500 ng RNA and constant-region primers for alpha and beta. Using multiplexing indices, alpha and beta chain libraries were generated apart by chain-specific third strand synthesis. TCRdb re-called the 5' RACE reads through MiXCR, storing one row per CDR3 protein. Of under 15,000 distinct CDR3 sequences listed, about a tenth were seen once; the top ten hold 6% to 7%. The repertoire came from unfractionated whole blood and reflected all unsorted peripheral T cells. Peripheral blood, 2.5 ml, was drawn for RNA extraction. V dropped 7 bases and J dropped 4; count of bases not matched to a gene: 4. The germline gives CDR1 DFQATT, CDR2 SNEGSKA (reference sequence). The CDR3 is 12 residues long.

The chain is built from TRBV20-1 and TRBJ2-4; 7 bases are a match to TRBD2. The clonotype originates from an adult in good health. The specimen was blood. CDR3 nucleotides: TGCAGTGTCAGGACTAGAAAAAACATTCAGTACTTC. It encodes CSVRTRKNIQYF.